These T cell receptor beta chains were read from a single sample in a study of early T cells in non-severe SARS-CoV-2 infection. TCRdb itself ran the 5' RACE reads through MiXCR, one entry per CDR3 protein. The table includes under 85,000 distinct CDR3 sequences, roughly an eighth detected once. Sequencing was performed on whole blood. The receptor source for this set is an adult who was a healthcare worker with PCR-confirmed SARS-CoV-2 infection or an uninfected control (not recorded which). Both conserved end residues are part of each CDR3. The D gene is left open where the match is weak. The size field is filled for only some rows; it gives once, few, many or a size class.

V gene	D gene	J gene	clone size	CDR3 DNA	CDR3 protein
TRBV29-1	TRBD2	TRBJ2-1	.	TGCAGCGAACGACTAGCGGGAGGGCGGGAGCAGTTCTTC	CSERLAGGREQFF
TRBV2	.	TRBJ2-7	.	TGTGCCAGCAGGAGGGGCGCCGAGCAGTACTTC	CASRRGAEQYF
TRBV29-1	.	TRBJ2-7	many	TGCAGCGTACAAACAGGAGATTCCCCCTACGAGCAGTACTTC	CSVQTGDSPYEQYF
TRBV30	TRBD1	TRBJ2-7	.	TGTGCCTGGAGCGCCGGGACAGGGCCCGAGCAGTACTTC	CAWSAGTGPEQYF
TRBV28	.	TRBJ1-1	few	TGTGCCAGCATTCGGAGCACTGAAGCTTTCTTT	CASIRSTEAFF
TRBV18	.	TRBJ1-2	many	TGTGCCAGCTCACCAATCGAGTATGGCTACACCTTC	CASSPIEYGYTF
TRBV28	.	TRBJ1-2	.	TGTGCCAGCAGTTTATCCGGGAACGGCTACACCTTC	CASSLSGNGYTF
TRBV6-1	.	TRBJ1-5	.	TGTGCCAGCAGTGGACCCCGGGACCTGCGCAATCAGCCCCAGCATTTT	CASSGPRDLRNQPQHF
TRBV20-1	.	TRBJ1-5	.	TGCAGTGCTCGATACCCCAGGCCCCAGCATTTT	CSARYPRPQHF
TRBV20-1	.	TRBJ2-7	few	TGCAGTGGGCAGGGGGGCTACGAGCAGTACTTC	CSGQGGYEQYF
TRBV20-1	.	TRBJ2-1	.	TGCAGTGCAAGACTGGGCTGGAATGAGCAGTTCTTC	CSARLGWNEQFF
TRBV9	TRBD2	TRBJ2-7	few	TGTGCCAGCAGCCCCCGTGAGATGCGGGGGTTGCCGCCGATCCACGAGCAGTACTTC	CASSPREMRGLPPIHEQYF